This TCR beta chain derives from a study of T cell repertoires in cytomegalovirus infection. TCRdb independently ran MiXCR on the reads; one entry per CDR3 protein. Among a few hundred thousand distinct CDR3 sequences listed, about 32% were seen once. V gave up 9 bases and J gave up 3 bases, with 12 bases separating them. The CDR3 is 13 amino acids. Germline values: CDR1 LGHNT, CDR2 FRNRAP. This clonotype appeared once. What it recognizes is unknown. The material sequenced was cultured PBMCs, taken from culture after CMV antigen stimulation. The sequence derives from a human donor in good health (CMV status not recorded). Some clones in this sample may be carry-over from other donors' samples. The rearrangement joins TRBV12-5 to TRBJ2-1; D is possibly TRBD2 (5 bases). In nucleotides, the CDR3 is TGTGCTAGCAGCGGATACGACTACAATGAGCAGTTCTTC. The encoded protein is CASSGYDYNEQFF.